Each of the 22 T cell receptor beta chains below was sequenced from the same sample in a study of blood T cell repertoires in COVID-19. This table comes from immunoSEQ multiplex PCR, and its TCRdb copy is limited to in-frame clones, with some not included. The sample includes 200,000 to 250,000 clones, about nine tenths seen only once; the top ten take more than 5%. Source material: PBMCs or T cells enriched from blood (not recorded which). Receptors originate from a woman younger than 45 with acute COVID-19.

DNA of the CDR3: TGTGCCAGCAGTTTCAAGGACAGGGGCTACGAGCAGTACTTC. It encodes CASSFKDRGYEQYF. This chain links TRBV28 with TRBJ2-7, with TRBD1 matching over 9 bases. This CDR3 region has 14 residues. V was pared by 3 bases and J by 3 bases, with 3 bases of the junction left unmatched. Germline assignment: CDR1 MDHEN and CDR2 SYDVKM.

This chain joins TRBV7-8 and TRBJ1-4, with TRBD1 identical over 8 bases. V lost 1 base, J lost 7 bases, and 8 bases stayed unmatched. CDR1 SGHVS and CDR2 FQNEAQ come from the germline V gene. CDR3 length equals 16 residues. DNA of the CDR3: TGTGCCAGCAGCTTAGACTTGGGACAGGCGGGTGAAAAACTGTTTTTT. Its translation: CASSLDLGQAGEKLFF. Full variable domain (rest looked up from reference TRBV7-8 and TRBJ1-4): GAGVSQSPRYKVAKRGQDVALRCDPISGHVSLFWYQQALGQGPEFLTYFQNEAQLDKSGLPSDRFFAERPEGSVSTLKIQRTQQEDSAVYLCASSLDLGQAGEKLFFGSGTQLSVL.

The CDR3 coding sequence is TGTGCCAGCAGCTTAACTAGCGGGGCCCAAGAGACCCAGTACTTC. Translated, it gives CASSLTSGAQETQYF. The J gene is TRBJ2-5, the V gene TRBV7-2, with 10 bases lining up with TRBD2. The ends lost 2 bases at V and 1 base at J; junction bases unmatched: 1. The CDR3 runs 15 residues. Germline CDR1 is SGHTA and CDR2 is FQGNSA.

The chain combines TRBV6-2 or TRBV6-3 with TRBJ2-4, with 8 bases fitting TRBD2. Germline CDR1 MNHEY, CDR2 SVGEGT. The length of the CDR3 is 16 residues. V was pared by 3 bases and J by 1 base, with 5 bases of the junction left unmatched. Here the CDR3 DNA reads TGTGCCAGCAGTTATCGGGCTAGCGGGGCCAAAAACATTCAGTACTTC. Its translation is CASSYRASGAKNIQYF.

V usage is TRBV28 and J usage is TRBJ2-2; D perhaps matches TRBD1 (6 bases). The CDR3 runs 16 residues. Germline values: CDR1 MDHEN, CDR2 SYDVKM. The ends were cut back, 1 base at V and 5 bases at J, with 14 bases in the middle. In nucleotides, the CDR3 is TGTGCCAGCAGTTTATTGAGAGGGGGTCGGACCGGGGAGCTGTTTTTT. Its protein is CASSLLRGGRTGELFF.

This clone was detected a few times. V is TRBV7-3 and J is TRBJ1-2; TRBD1 might be the D (6 bases). The CDR3 is made up of 15 amino acids. V lost 5 bases and J 5 bases, leaving 18 bases between the germline ends. The germline CDR1 and CDR2 sequences are SGHTA and FQGTGA. DNA of the CDR3: TGTGCCAGCAGCCCAGGGGCTGCTACTGGGTATGGCTACACCTTC. Its protein is CASSPGAATGYGYTF.

This clone was observed a single time. This chain uses TRBV6-5 with TRBJ1-2, with a tentative D call TRBD1 (6 bases). Trimming shortened V by 2 bases and J by 2 bases, and 12 bases separated the two germline ends. Germline CDR1 and CDR2: MNHEY and SVGAGI. The CDR3 is 15 amino acids. DNA for the CDR3: TGTGCCAGCAGTTACATTGGGCAGGGGAACTATGGCTACACCTTC. Its translation is CASSYIGQGNYGYTF.

This chain connects TRBV1 to TRBJ1-2; the table calls TRBD1, which could not be checked here. TRBV1 is a recognized pseudogene. This CDR3 has 13 amino acids. The chain's CDR3 is CTSSHALGLGYTF. CDR3 nucleotides: TGCACCAGCAGCCACGCGTTGGGGCTTGGCTACACCTTC.

V gene TRBV5-1 combines with J gene TRBJ2-7; possibly TRBD2 for D (6 bases). In germline, CDR1 is SGHRS, CDR2 YFSETQ. V was cut by 0 bases and J by 6 bases, with 10 bases left in between. The CDR3 has 13 amino acids. CDR3: CASSLVQGGEQYF. The DNA for the CDR3 is TGCGCCAGCAGCTTGGTTCAGGGAGGCGAGCAGTACTTC. Looking up the rest from reference TRBV5-1 and TRBJ2-7 gives the full variable domain: KAGVTQTPRYLIKTRGQQVTLSCSPISGHRSVSWYQQTPGQGLQFLFEYFSETQRNKGNFPGRFSGRQFSNSRSEMNVSTLELGDSALYLCASSLVQGGEQYFGPGTRLTVT.

V gene TRBV19 combines with J gene TRBJ2-1, with TRBD2 identical over 14 bases. This CDR3 contains 19 residues. V was clipped by 6 bases and J by 0 bases; unmatched bases: 10. Germline lookup yields CDR1 LNHDA and CDR2 SQIVND (reference sequence). In DNA, the CDR3 is TGTGCCAGTAGCAGACTAGCGGGAGGGACCTTTATCTCCTACAATGAGCAGTTCTTC. Encoded protein: CASSRLAGGTFISYNEQFF.

The rearrangement links TRBV7-3 to TRBJ2-3; D is possibly TRBD2 (5 bases). The CDR3 has 16 amino acids. CDR1 and CDR2 (germline): SGHTA, FQGTGA. The V and J ends lost 6 bases and 0 bases respectively, with 16 bases between them. CDR3 region: CASSSREFTSTDTQYF. CDR3 DNA sequence: TGTGCCAGCAGTTCGAGGGAATTCACTAGCACAGATACGCAGTATTTT.

V usage is TRBV28 and J usage is TRBJ1-5; TRBD1 agrees at 8 bases. This CDR3 spans 15 amino acids. Germline assignment: CDR1 MDHEN and CDR2 SYDVKM. The trim removed 5 bases at V and 6 bases at J, leaving 9 bases unmatched. The CDR3: CASSPQGAYGQPQHF. CDR3 in DNA: TGTGCCAGCAGTCCTCAGGGGGCGTACGGTCAGCCCCAGCATTTT.

V is TRBV12-3 or TRBV12-4 and J is TRBJ2-5; 7 nucleotides line up with TRBD1. The CDR3 has 13 residues. After removal of 7 bases from V and 5 bases from J, the junction contained 7 bases not matched to a gene. In nucleotides, the CDR3 is TGTGCCAGCACCTCGGACAGGCGGGAGACCCAGTACTTC. Residues: CASTSDRRETQYF.

The chain is built from TRBV4-1 and TRBJ2-4; no definite D call. V lost 0 bases, J lost 10 bases, and 7 bases lay in between. The CDR3 contains 12 residues. CDR1 MGHRA and CDR2 YSYEKL come from the germline V gene. CDR3 nucleotide sequence: TGCGCCAGCAGCCAAGATTTGAGGATTCAGTACTTC. Its translation is CASSQDLRIQYF.

The V and J genes are TRBV5-6 and TRBJ2-7, with TRBD1 identical over 9 bases. The trim removed 0 bases at V and 5 bases at J, leaving 9 bases unmatched. CDR3 length: 16 amino acids. The germline V gene encodes CDR1 SGHDT and CDR2 YYEEEE. The CDR3 region has the DNA TGTGCCAGCAGCTTGGCCGTAGGGGACAGGGTCAACGAGCAGTACTTC. Its translation: CASSLAVGDRVNEQYF.

The chain couples TRBV2 to TRBJ1-5; 12 positions agree with TRBD1. Germline assignment: CDR1 SNHLY and CDR2 FYNNEI. The CDR3 is made up of 16 amino acids. After removal of 6 bases from V and 6 bases from J, the junction contained 9 bases not matched to a gene. CDR3 loop: CASSGTGGGSGQPQHF. Written as DNA, the CDR3 is TGTGCCAGCAGCGGGACAGGGGGCGGATCTGGTCAGCCCCAGCATTTT. Full variable domain (outside the CDR3, taken from reference TRBV2 and TRBJ1-5): EPEVTQTPSHQVTQMGQEVILRCVPISNHLYFYWYRQILGQKVEFLVSFYNNEISEKSEIFDDQFSVERPDGSNFTLKIRSTKLEDSAMYFCASSGTGGGSGQPQHFGDGTRLSIL.

With regard to this clone: The sample contains more than one DNA sequence encoding this CDR3. The chain employs TRBV5-1 and TRBJ1-4; TRBD1 is a possible D gene (6 bases). The CDR3 is 14 residues long. Trimming took 2 bases from V and 5 from J, leaving 10 bases between them. Germline CDR1 and CDR2: SGHRS and YFSETQ. CDR3: CASSLGGTNEKLFF. As DNA, the CDR3 is TGCGCCAGCAGCTTAGGGGGTACCAATGAAAAACTGTTTTTT.

The chain employs TRBV11-2 and TRBJ1-2, with D hard to call. V was pared by 0 bases and J by 7 bases, with 9 bases between. This CDR3 has 13 residues. Germline-derived CDR1 and CDR2 are SGHAT and FQNNGV. The CDR3 spells CASSLDRGGGYTF. CDR3 coding DNA: TGTGCCAGCAGCTTAGATAGAGGCGGTGGCTACACCTTC.

V is TRBV3-1 (or the pseudogene TRBV3-2) and J is TRBJ1-5; tentative D call: TRBD1 (6 bases). The germline gives CDR1 LGHDT, CDR2 YNNKEL (reference sequence). Trimming stripped 1 base from V and 6 bases from J, with 19 bases between. There are 17 residues in the CDR3. The CDR3 region has the DNA TGTGCCAGCAGCCAAGCGAGCTCGGGACAAATACGTCAGCCCCAGCATTTT. Encoded protein: CASSQASSGQIRQPQHF.

A note on this clone: Other DNA sequences from this sample encode an identical CDR3 as well. The V gene is TRBV5-4, the J gene TRBJ2-1, with 13 bases aligning to TRBD2. V shed 0 bases and J 7 bases; nucleotides not matched to a gene: 1. The CDR3 sequence is 15 residues long. Per the germline V gene, CDR1 is SGHNT and CDR2 is YYREEE (reference sequence). The CDR3 region has the DNA TGTGCCAGCAGCTTGGGACTAGCGGGGGGTAATGAGCAGTTCTTC. Translating gives CASSLGLAGGNEQFF. The full variable domain, in which reference TRBV5-4 and TRBJ2-1 provide the parts outside the CDR3, is ETGVTQSPTHLIKTRGQQVTLRCSSQSGHNTVSWYQQALGQGPQFIFQYYREEENGRGNFPPRFSGLQFPNYSSELNVNALELDDSALYLCASSLGLAGGNEQFFGPGTRLTVL.

This clone turned up a few times. The chain is built from TRBV6-5 and TRBJ1-5; D gene ambiguous. The CDR3 has 13 residues. From germline, CDR1 is MNHEY and CDR2 SVGAGI. V was pared by 2 bases and J by 4 bases, with 6 bases between. The CDR3 nucleotides read TGTGCCAGCAGTTACGAGGGTAATCAGCCCCAGCATTTT. It yields the protein CASSYEGNQPQHF.

The CDR3 here is CAITSGWAGELFF. DNA for the CDR3: TGTGCCATCACTAGCGGGTGGGCCGGGGAGCTGTTTTTT. The V and J genes are TRBV10-3 and TRBJ2-2; 8 bases line up with TRBD2. The CDR3 contains 13 residues. Germline assignment: CDR1 ENHRY and CDR2 SYGVKD. The J segment lost 6 bases and the V segment lost 7 bases, leaving 4 bases of the junction unmatched.